This T cell receptor beta chain was sequenced for a study of cytomegalovirus exposure and HLA in healthy donors. Study as a whole: The approximately 110 validation repertoires used a platform that matched the one used for the roughly 700 first-cohort repertoires, as a later analysis reported.

General observations from the study: Specific recognition of CMV antigens was confirmed in vitro for three chains (all CMV-associated). Listed as cytomegalovirus-associated were around 160 TCR beta chains.

Note on this clone: What it binds is not known.

Sequencing used immunoSEQ multiplex PCR; TCRdb keeps in-frame clones, though not all of them. The sample includes hundreds of thousands of clones, roughly 84% of them seen just once. Sample: PBMCs. This sequence originates from a woman in her thirties in good health and CMV-seropositive.

CDR3 residues: CASEDGLYQPQHF. The CDR3, as DNA: TGTGCCAGCGAGGACGGATTATATCAGCCCCAGCATTTT. J is TRBJ1-5 and V is TRBV2; the D is unclear. CDR3 size: 13 residues. CDR1 and CDR2 (germline): SNHLY, FYNNEI. The V and J ends lost 8 bases and 5 bases respectively, with 13 bases between them.